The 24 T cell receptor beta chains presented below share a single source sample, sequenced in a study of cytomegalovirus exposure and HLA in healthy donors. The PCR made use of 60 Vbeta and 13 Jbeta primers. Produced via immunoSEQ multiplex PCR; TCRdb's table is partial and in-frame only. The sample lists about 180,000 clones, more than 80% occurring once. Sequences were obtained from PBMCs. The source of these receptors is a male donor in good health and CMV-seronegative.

CDR3 loop: CASSYSGKETQYF. The CDR3 DNA reads as TGTGCCAGCAGCTATAGCGGAAAAGAGACCCAGTACTTC. The J gene is TRBJ2-5, the V gene TRBV5-6, with D perhaps TRBD2 (6 bases). The CDR3 covers 13 residues. Per germline, CDR1 SGHDT and CDR2 YYEEEE. The V gene lost 3 bases and the J gene lost 3 bases, with 9 bases spanning the gap.

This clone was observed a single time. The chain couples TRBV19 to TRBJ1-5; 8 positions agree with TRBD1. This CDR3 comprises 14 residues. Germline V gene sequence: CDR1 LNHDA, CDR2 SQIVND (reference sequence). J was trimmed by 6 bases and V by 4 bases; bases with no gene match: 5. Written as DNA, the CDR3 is TGTGCCAGTAGTAAGGACAGGGAAGGTCAGCCCCAGCATTTT. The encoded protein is CASSKDREGQPQHF. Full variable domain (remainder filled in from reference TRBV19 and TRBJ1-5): DGGITQSPKYLFRKEGQNVTLSCEQNLNHDAMYWYRQDPGQGLRLIYYSQIVNDFQKGDIAEGYSVSREKKESFPLTVTSAQKNPTAFYLCASSKDREGQPQHFGDGTRLSIL.

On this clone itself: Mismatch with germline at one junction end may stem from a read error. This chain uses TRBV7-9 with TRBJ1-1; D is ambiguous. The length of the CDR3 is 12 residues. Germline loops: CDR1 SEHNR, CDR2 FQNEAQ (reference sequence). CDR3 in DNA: TGTTCCAGTCGACGCGGTAACACTGAAGCTTTCTTT. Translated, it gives CSSRRGNTEAFF.

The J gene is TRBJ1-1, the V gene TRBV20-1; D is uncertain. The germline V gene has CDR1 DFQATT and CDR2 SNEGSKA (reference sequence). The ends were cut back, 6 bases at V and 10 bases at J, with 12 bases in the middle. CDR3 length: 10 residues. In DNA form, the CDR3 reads TGCAGTGCCACTGGGAGTGGAGCTTTCTTT. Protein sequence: CSATGSGAFF.

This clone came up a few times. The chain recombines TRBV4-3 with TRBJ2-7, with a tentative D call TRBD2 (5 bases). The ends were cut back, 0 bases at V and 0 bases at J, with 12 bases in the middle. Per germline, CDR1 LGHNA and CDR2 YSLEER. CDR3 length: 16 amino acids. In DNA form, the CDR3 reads TGCGCCAGCAGCCAAGATCTGAGGGAACCCTCCTACGAGCAGTACTTC. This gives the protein CASSQDLREPSYEQYF.

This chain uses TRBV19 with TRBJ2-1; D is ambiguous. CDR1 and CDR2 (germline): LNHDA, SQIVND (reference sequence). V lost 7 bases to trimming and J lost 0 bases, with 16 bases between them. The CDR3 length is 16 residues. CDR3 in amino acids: CASTQMAASSYNEQFF. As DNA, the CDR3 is TGTGCCAGTACCCAGATGGCAGCGAGCTCCTACAATGAGCAGTTCTTC.

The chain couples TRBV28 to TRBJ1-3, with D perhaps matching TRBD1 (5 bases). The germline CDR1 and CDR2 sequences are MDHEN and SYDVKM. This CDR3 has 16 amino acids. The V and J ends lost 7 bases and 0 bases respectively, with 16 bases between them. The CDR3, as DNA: TGTGCCAGCAACTGGGGGACTGGGAGCTCTGGAAACACCATATATTTT. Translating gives CASNWGTGSSGNTIYF.

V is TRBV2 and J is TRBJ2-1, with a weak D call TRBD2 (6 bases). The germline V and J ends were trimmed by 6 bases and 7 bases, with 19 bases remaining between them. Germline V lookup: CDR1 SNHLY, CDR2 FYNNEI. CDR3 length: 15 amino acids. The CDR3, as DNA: TGTGCCAGCAGGGGCCGGGACTCAGGAGGGAATGAGCAGTTCTTC. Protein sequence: CASRGRDSGGNEQFF. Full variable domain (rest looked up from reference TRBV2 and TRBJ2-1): EPEVTQTPSHQVTQMGQEVILRCVPISNHLYFYWYRQILGQKVEFLVSFYNNEISEKSEIFDDQFSVERPDGSNFTLKIRSTKLEDSAMYFCASRGRDSGGNEQFFGPGTRLTVL.

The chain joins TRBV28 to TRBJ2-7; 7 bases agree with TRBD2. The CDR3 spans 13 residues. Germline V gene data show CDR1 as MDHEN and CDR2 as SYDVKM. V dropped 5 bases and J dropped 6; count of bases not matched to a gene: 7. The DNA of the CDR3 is TGTGCCAGCAGTACACCGGGGGGTCGCGAGCAGTACTTC. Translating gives CASSTPGGREQYF.

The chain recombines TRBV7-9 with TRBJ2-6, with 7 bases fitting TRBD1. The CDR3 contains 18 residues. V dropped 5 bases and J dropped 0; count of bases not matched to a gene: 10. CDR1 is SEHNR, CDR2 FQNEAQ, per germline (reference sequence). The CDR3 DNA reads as TGTGCCAGCAGCGGGACAGCCGACTCAACCTCTGGGGCCAACGTCCTGACTTTC. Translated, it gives CASSGTADSTSGANVLTF.

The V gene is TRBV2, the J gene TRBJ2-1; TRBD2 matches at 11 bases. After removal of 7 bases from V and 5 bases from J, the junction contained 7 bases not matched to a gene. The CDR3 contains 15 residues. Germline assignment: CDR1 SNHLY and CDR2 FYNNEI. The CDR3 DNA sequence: TGTGCCAGCACCCTTCAGACTAGCGGGGACAATGAGCAGTTCTTC. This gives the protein CASTLQTSGDNEQFF.

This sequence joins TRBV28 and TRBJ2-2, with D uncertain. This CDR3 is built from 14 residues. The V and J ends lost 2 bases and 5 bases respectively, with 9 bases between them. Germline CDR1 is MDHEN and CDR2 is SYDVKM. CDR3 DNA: TGTGCCAGCAGTTTACGTCGGGTTACCGGGGAGCTGTTTTTT. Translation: CASSLRRVTGELFF.

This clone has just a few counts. The CDR3 region has the DNA TGTGCCAGCACCCTAGAGACAGGGGACCATCAGCCCCAGCATTTT. Amino acids: CASTLETGDHQPQHF. The rearrangement uses TRBV28 and TRBJ1-5; TRBD1 agrees at 8 bases. The V and J ends lost 7 bases and 5 bases, in that order; junction bases with no gene match: 10. CDR1 MDHEN and CDR2 SYDVKM come from the germline V gene. The CDR3 is 15 amino acids.

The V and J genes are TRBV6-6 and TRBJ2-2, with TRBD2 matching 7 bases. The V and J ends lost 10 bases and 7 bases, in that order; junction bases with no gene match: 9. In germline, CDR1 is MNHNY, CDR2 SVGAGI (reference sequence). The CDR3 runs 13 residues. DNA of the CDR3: TGTGCCACACGGGGGGTATTGAGCGGGGAGCTGTTTTTT. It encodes CATRGVLSGELFF.

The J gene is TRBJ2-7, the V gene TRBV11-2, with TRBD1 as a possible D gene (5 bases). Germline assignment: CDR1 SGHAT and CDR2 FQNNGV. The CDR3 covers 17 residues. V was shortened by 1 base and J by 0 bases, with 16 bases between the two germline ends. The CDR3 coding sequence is TGTGCCAGCAGCTTAGCTCCCTGGGGCGTTAGCTCCTACGAGCAGTACTTC. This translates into CASSLAPWGVSSYEQYF.

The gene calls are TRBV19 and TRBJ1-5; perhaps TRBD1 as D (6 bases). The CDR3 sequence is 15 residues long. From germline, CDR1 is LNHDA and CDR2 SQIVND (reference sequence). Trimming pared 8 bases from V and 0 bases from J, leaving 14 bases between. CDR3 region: CASRTHRASNQPQHF. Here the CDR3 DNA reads TGTGCCAGTCGGACCCACAGGGCTAGCAATCAGCCCCAGCATTTT.

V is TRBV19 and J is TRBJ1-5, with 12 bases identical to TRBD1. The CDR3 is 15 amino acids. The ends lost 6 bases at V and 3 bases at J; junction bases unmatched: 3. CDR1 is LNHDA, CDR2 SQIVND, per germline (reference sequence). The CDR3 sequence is CASSRDRGLNQPQHF. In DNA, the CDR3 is TGTGCCAGTAGCCGGGACAGGGGGCTCAATCAGCCCCAGCATTTT.

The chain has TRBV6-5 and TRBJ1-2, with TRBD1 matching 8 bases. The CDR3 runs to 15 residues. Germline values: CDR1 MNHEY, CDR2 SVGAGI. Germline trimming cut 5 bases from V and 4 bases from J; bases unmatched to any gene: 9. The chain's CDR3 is CASSRTGGLPYGYTF. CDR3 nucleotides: TGTGCCAGCAGTAGAACAGGGGGTTTGCCCTATGGCTACACCTTC.

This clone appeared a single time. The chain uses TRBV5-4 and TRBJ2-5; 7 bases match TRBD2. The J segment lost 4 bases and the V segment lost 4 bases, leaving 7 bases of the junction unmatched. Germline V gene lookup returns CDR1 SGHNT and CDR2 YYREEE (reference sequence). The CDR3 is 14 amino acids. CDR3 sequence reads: CASSPTSAGETQYF. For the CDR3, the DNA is TGTGCCAGCAGCCCAACTAGCGCCGGAGAGACCCAGTACTTC.

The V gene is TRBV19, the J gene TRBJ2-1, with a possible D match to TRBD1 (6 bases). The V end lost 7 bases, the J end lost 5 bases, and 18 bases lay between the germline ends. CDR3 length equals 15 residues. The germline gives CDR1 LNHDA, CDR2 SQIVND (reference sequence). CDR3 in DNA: TGTGCCAGTACCCCGAACCTAGGGGGAAACAATGAGCAGTTCTTC. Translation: CASTPNLGGNNEQFF.

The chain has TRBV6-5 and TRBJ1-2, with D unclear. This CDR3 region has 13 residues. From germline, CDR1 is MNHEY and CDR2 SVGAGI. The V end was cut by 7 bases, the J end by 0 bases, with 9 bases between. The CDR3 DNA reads TGTGCCAGCACCAACGGGGCTAACTATGGCTACACCTTC. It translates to CASTNGANYGYTF.

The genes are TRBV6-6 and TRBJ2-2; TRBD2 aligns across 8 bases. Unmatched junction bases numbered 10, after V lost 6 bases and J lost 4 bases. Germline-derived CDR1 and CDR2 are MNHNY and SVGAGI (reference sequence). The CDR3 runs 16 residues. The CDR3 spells CASSSLGGAGTGELFF. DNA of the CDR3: TGTGCCAGCAGCTCCCTCGGGGGGGCGGGCACCGGGGAGCTGTTTTTT.

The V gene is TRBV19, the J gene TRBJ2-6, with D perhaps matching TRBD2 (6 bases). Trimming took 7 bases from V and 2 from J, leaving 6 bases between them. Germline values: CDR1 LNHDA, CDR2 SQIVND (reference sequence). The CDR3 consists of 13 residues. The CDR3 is CASTGAGANVLTF. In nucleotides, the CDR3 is TGTGCCAGTACGGGAGCTGGGGCCAACGTCCTGACTTTC.

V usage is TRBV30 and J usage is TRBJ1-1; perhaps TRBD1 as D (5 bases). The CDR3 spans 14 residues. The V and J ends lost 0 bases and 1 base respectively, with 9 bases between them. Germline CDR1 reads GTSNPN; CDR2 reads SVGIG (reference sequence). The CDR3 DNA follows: TGTGCCTGGAGTGTATGGGGGGGGAACACTGAAGCTTTCTTT. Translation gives CAWSVWGGNTEAFF.